These T cell receptor beta chains were read from a single sample in a study of response to subunit inactivated influenza vaccine. TCRdb re-called the RT-PCR reads with MiXCR, one entry per CDR3 protein. Here the sample spans over 150,000 distinct CDR3 sequences, about a tenth being singletons. This material consisted of non-naive T cells sorted from PBMCs, taken 45 days after vaccination. These receptors came from a man in his fifties or sixties who received an inactivated influenza vaccine. The CDR3 runs from the conserved cysteine through the conserved F or W. Fields, in order: D gene, CDR3 length, V gene, J gene, clone size, CDR3 DNA, CDR3 protein. A D gene is named only where the DNA matches it firmly. Not every row has a clone size; where given, it reads once, few, many or a size class.

>TRBD1|18|TRBV6-2/TRBV6-3|TRBJ2-7|few
TGTGCCAGCAGTTACTCGATTTTAGAGGGACAGGGGAACTACGAGCAGTACTTC
CASSYSILEGQGNYEQYF
>TRBD1|16|TRBV18|TRBJ1-5|NA
TGTGCCAGCTCACCCGGGACAGGGATCCTCAATCAGCCCCAGCATTTT
CASSPGTGILNQPQHF
>TRBD1|15|TRBV5-1|TRBJ2-1|few
TGCGCCAGCAAACGGGGTTGGGACAGCCACAATGAGCAGTTCTTC
CASKRGWDSHNEQFF
>TRBD2|15|TRBV4-3|TRBJ2-7|many
TGCGCCAGCAGCCGAAGCGGGACTGACTCCTACGAGCAGTACTTC
CASSRSGTDSYEQYF
>NA|15|TRBV5-1|TRBJ2-2|few
TGCGCCAGCAGCTTGGAGGGTTCTTACACCGGGGAGCTGTTTTTT
CASSLEGSYTGELFF
>TRBD1|14|TRBV7-9|TRBJ2-5|medium-sized
TGTGCCAGCAGCCGGGGACAGAACCAAGAGACCCAGTACTTC
CASSRGQNQETQYF
>TRBD1|18|TRBV7-2|TRBJ2-1|NA
TGTGCCAGCAGCTTAACGGGACAGGGGCTAGGATCCTACAATGAGCAGTTCTTC
CASSLTGQGLGSYNEQFF
>TRBD2|15|TRBV28|TRBJ2-1|many
TGTGCCAGCAGTTCGGGGGGGCGCGCCTACAATGAGCAGTTCTTC
CASSSGGRAYNEQFF
>TRBD2|12|TRBV7-9|TRBJ2-3|few
TGTGCCAGCAGCTCAGCGGGGGATACGCAGTATTTT
CASSSAGDTQYF
>TRBD1|13|TRBV5-5|TRBJ2-7|NA
TGTGCCAGCAGCTTACAGGGGGCACACGAGCAGTACTTC
CASSLQGAHEQYF
>NA|15|TRBV7-8|TRBJ2-3|many
TGTGCCAGCAGCTTAGGGGTCGTCCCCACAGATACGCAGTATTTT
CASSLGVVPTDTQYF
>NA|12|TRBV20-1|TRBJ1-5|many
TGCAGTGCTATAATCCGCAATCAGCCCCAGCATTTT
CSAIIRNQPQHF
>NA|16|TRBV4-1|TRBJ1-5|NA
TGCGCCAGCAGCCAAGCTAATCCCGGGAGCAATCAGCCCCAGCATTTT
CASSQANPGSNQPQHF
>TRBD1|16|TRBV4-2|TRBJ1-2|few
TGTGCCAGCAGCCAAGGGACAGGGGACATGGTGGAAGGCTACACCTTC
CASSQGTGDMVEGYTF
>NA|15|TRBV6-2/TRBV6-3|TRBJ2-4|few
TGTGCCAGCAGTAACTCTCAACTAGCCAAAAACATTCAGTACTTC
CASSNSQLAKNIQYF
>NA|15|TRBV3-1|TRBJ2-7|few
TGTGCCAGCAGCCAAGGGATGGACTACTCCTACGAGCAGTACTTC
CASSQGMDYSYEQYF
>NA|13|TRBV7-2|TRBJ2-7|few
TGTGCCAGCAGCTTAAATGCCTATTTCGAGCAGTACTTC
CASSLNAYFEQYF
>TRBD2|13|TRBV7-9|TRBJ2-1|many
TGTGCCAGCAGCTTCACTAGCGGCAATGAGCAGTTCTTC
CASSFTSGNEQFF
>NA|16|TRBV4-1|TRBJ1-4|NA
TGCGCCAGCAGCCGTACCCGGGGTGCAACTAATGAAAAACTGTTTTTT
CASSRTRGATNEKLFF
>NA|16|TRBV6-1|TRBJ2-6|NA
TGTGCCAGCAGCCTTCAGGGTACGAGGGGGGCCAACGTCCTGACTTTC
CASSLQGTRGANVLTF
>NA|15|TRBV7-8|TRBJ2-2|many
TGTGCCAGCAGCCCTCGGGTTGCGAACACCGGGGAGCTGTTTTTT
CASSPRVANTGELFF
>NA|14|TRBV6-1|TRBJ1-2|NA
TGTGCCATCAGTGAACAGGGTTTAACTGCTGGCTACACCTTC
CAISEQGLTAGYTF
>TRBD2|15|TRBV7-8|TRBJ2-1|few
TGTGCCAGCAGCTTAGCGTCTAGCGGCCTCAATGAGCAGTTCTTC
CASSLASSGLNEQFF
>NA|16|TRBV7-2|TRBJ1-3|NA
TGTGCCAGCAGCTTAGGGGACCCAGGCTCTGGAAACACCATATATTTT
CASSLGDPGSGNTIYF
>NA|15|TRBV20-1|TRBJ1-5|NA
TGCAGTGCTAGAGTACAAGGCCGCTATGGGGAGCCCCAGCATTTT
CSARVQGRYGEPQHF
>TRBD2|16|TRBV5-1|TRBJ2-7|NA
TGCGCCAGCAGCCTAAGATTTAGCGGGAGCGTCCACGAGCAGTACTTC
CASSLRFSGSVHEQYF
>NA|12|TRBV2|TRBJ2-7|NA
TGTGCCAGCCAGTTAACCCACTACGAGCAGTACTTC
CASQLTHYEQYF
>TRBD1|15|TRBV24-1|TRBJ1-4|NA
TGTGCCACCAGTGGATTCGAGACAGGGAATGAAAAACTGTTTTTT
CATSGFETGNEKLFF
>NA|17|TRBV5-1|TRBJ2-6|few
TGCGCCAGCAGCTTGGGGCAGGTTGGACCTGGGGCCAACGTCCTGACTTTC
CASSLGQVGPGANVLTF
>TRBD1|14|TRBV5-1|TRBJ2-7|many
TGCGCCAGCAGCCTCGGACAGGGGGCGAGCGAGCAGTACTTC
CASSLGQGASEQYF
>TRBD1|18|TRBV7-6|TRBJ1-4|NA
TGTGCCAGCAGCGCCCGGGACAGGGGAACAGCAACTAATGAAAAACTGTTTTTT
CASSARDRGTATNEKLFF
>NA|12|TRBV20-1|TRBJ2-7|NA
TGCAGTGCAAGGCGGCAGGAGGATGAGCAGTACTTC
CSARRQEDEQYF
>NA|17|TRBV7-8|TRBJ2-7|NA
TGTGCCAGCAGCTTAGGGTCCGGCGGGCTCCACTCCTACGAGCAGTACTTC
CASSLGSGGLHSYEQYF
>NA|15|TRBV20-1|TRBJ2-2|few
TGCAGTGCTGAAACAGGGCATTCGAACACCGGGGAGCTGTTTTTT
CSAETGHSNTGELFF
>NA|15|TRBV2|TRBJ2-2|many
TGTGCCAGCAGTGAAGGGGACTTAGCCACCGGGGAGCTGTTTTTT
CASSEGDLATGELFF
>NA|14|TRBV7-8|TRBJ2-7|NA
TGTGCCAGCAGCTTAGAGGTCACATCCTACGAGCAGTACTTC
CASSLEVTSYEQYF
>TRBD1|13|TRBV12-3/TRBV12-4|TRBJ1-1|NA
TGTGCCAGCAGCACTAGGGGGCTCACTGAAGCTTTCTTT
CASSTRGLTEAFF
>NA|12|TRBV7-9|TRBJ2-2|NA
TGTGCCAGCAGCCCCTCAAGCGGGGAGCTGTTTTTT
CASSPSSGELFF
>NA|14|TRBV7-2|TRBJ2-2|many
TGTGCCAGCAGCCAAAGCCAGGGGACCGGGGAGCTGTTTTTT
CASSQSQGTGELFF
>TRBD1|13|TRBV20-1|TRBJ1-6|few
TGCAGTGGTCAGGGGGCGGCAAATTCACCCCTCCACTTT
CSGQGAANSPLHF
>NA|16|TRBV5-1|TRBJ2-1|many
TGCGCCAGCAGACAGACATTTTCGAGCTCCTACAATGAGCAGTTCTTC
CASRQTFSSSYNEQFF
>NA|12|TRBV20-1|TRBJ2-3|NA
TGCAGTGCTAGCCTCAGCACAGATACGCAGTATTTT
CSASLSTDTQYF
>TRBD1|14|TRBV10-3|TRBJ1-3|few
TGTGCCATCAGGGCCGGGACAGAGGGAAACACCATATATTTT
CAIRAGTEGNTIYF
>TRBD1|14|TRBV20-1|TRBJ1-1|NA
TGCAGTGCTTTAGGGACAGGGGGAGAGATGTATGCTTTCTTT
CSALGTGGEMYAFF
>NA|12|TRBV29-1|TRBJ1-4|many
TGCAGCGTTGCAATTAGGGGGAGGAAACTGTTTTTT
CSVAIRGRKLFF
>NA|13|TRBV5-6|TRBJ2-5|NA
TGTGCCAGCAGCTTTCAGAACCAAGAGACCCAGTACTTC
CASSFQNQETQYF
>NA|16|TRBV7-2|TRBJ1-6|few
TGTGCCAGCAGCTTAGAGGCGCGGACAACTAATTCACCCCTCCACTTT
CASSLEARTTNSPLHF
>TRBD2|17|TRBV3-1|TRBJ2-2|many
TGTGCCAGCAGCCCTCGGACTAGCTTGACGAACACCGGGGAGCTGTTTTTT
CASSPRTSLTNTGELFF
>NA|16|TRBV25-1|TRBJ2-1|few
TGTGCCAGCAGTGAGTTTGGGGAACCAAACTACAATGAGCAGTTCTTC
CASSEFGEPNYNEQFF
>TRBD2|14|TRBV7-6|TRBJ2-1|NA
TGTGCCAGCAGCTTTAGCGGGAGGGGTTTCGAACAGTTCTTC
CASSFSGRGFEQFF
>NA|12|TRBV12-3/TRBV12-4|TRBJ2-7|many
TGTGCCAGCAGTTTGGGACCGGACGAGCAGTACTTC
CASSLGPDEQYF
>TRBD1|16|TRBV10-3|TRBJ2-1|NA
TGTGCCATCAGTCCTCTAACAGGGGGCGCGGGCAATGAGCAGTTCTTC
CAISPLTGGAGNEQFF
>TRBD2|15|TRBV5-6|TRBJ2-5|few
TGTGCCAGCAGCTTGACGGCTAGCGGACAAGAGACCCAGTACTTC
CASSLTASGQETQYF